Presented here are 16 T cell receptor beta chains from one specimen sequenced in a study of vaccination and CD4 T cells after COVID-19. As for time point: late sampling 161 to 241 days after vaccination in a few convalescent patients. Treatment denoted: approximately nine-day PBMC culture with coronavirus spike peptide pools or control peptides (ViraFEST assay). These receptors lack a known antigen. Researchers used the Oncomine TCR Beta short-read assay to sequence DNA from cultured CD4+ T cells. TCRdb reanalysed the PCR reads using MiXCR and keeps one entry per CDR3 protein. The table lists about 18,000 distinct CDR3 sequences, approximately 49% of them singletons. Sequencing used CD4+ T cells from blood, cultured in vitro, obtained about 7 months after SARS-CoV-2 vaccination. The origin of the receptors is a human donor who had recovered from COVID-19.

The V call is TRBV19, the J call TRBJ2-6, with TRBD1 matching over 11 bases. The J segment lost 0 bases and the V segment lost 8 bases, leaving 3 bases of the junction unmatched. This CDR3 has 16 residues. In germline, CDR1 is LNHDA, CDR2 SQIVND (reference sequence). The CDR3 coding sequence is TGTGCCAGTGCCGGGACAGGGGGCTCTGGGGCCAACGTCCTGACTTTC. Its translation: CASAGTGGSGANVLTF. The variable domain in full, completed from reference TRBV19 and TRBJ2-6, reads DGGITQSPKYLFRKEGQNVTLSCEQNLNHDAMYWYRQDPGQGLRLIYYSQIVNDFQKGDIAEGYSVSREKKESFPLTVTSAQKNPTAFYLCASAGTGGSGANVLTFGAGSRLTVL.

This chain connects TRBV20-1 to TRBJ2-4; perhaps TRBD1 as D (5 bases). The CDR3 runs to 13 residues. Germline values: CDR1 DFQATT, CDR2 SNEGSKA (reference sequence). Trimming took off 8 bases at V and 3 bases at J, with 14 bases between the two ends. The CDR3 DNA reads as TGCAGTCTGGGGCCCCTTAACAAAAACATTCAGTACTTC. Translated: CSLGPLNKNIQYF.

This chain connects TRBV7-8 to TRBJ1-5; tentatively, D is TRBD1 (5 bases). The germline gives CDR1 SGHVS, CDR2 FQNEAQ. Deletions cut 5 bases from V and 4 bases from J, with 9 bases between. There are 13 residues in the CDR3. Here the CDR3 reads CASSRDSNQPQHF. Here the CDR3 DNA reads TGTGCCAGCAGCAGAGACAGTAATCAGCCCCAGCATTTT.

This clonotype was found once. This chain links TRBV11-3 with TRBJ2-7, with D unresolved. Germline V gene data show CDR1 as SGHNT and CDR2 as YENEEA. The V gene lost 1 base and the J gene lost 1 base, with 17 bases spanning the gap. There are 17 residues in the CDR3. This CDR3 is CASSLGPPAPFSYEQYF. CDR3 nucleotides: TGTGCCAGCAGCTTAGGCCCGCCGGCACCTTTTTCCTACGAGCAGTACTTC.

On this clonotype itself: Its ends do not fully match the called genes, so a read error is possible. The V gene is TRBV19, the J gene TRBJ1-5, with D unclear. The germline gives CDR1 LNHDA, CDR2 SQIVND (reference sequence). CDR3 length: 15 amino acids. CDR3 protein: CASSILADSNQPRHF. The CDR3, as DNA: TGTGCCAGTAGTATACTGGCAGATAGCAATCAGCCCCGGCATTTT.

The chain joins TRBV20-1 to TRBJ2-5; TRBD2 agrees at 12 bases. The V gene end was trimmed by 0 bases and the J gene end by 7 bases; junction bases not matched to a gene: 9. The CDR3 totals 16 residues. Germline assignment: CDR1 DFQATT and CDR2 SNEGSKA (reference sequence). The CDR3 reads CSAREWLAGGRGTQYF. As DNA, the CDR3 is TGCAGTGCTAGAGAGTGGCTAGCGGGGGGGCGTGGGACCCAGTACTTC.

The chain uses TRBV25-1 and TRBJ2-5; D remains ambiguous. Germline assignment: CDR1 MGHDK and CDR2 SYGVNS. The V gene lost 5 bases and the J gene lost 0 bases, with 13 bases spanning the gap. CDR3 length: 15 residues. The CDR3: CASSPTGFHQETQYF. CDR3 bases: TGTGCCAGCAGTCCCACCGGGTTTCACCAAGAGACCCAGTACTTC.

The chain carries TRBV15 and TRBJ2-1, with D possibly matching TRBD1 (5 bases). The germline V gene encodes CDR1 LNHNV and CDR2 YYDKDF (reference sequence). Trimming took off 0 bases at V and 4 bases at J, with 16 bases between the two ends. This CDR3 spans 17 amino acids. CDR3 nucleotide sequence: TGTGCCACCAGCAGAGAACTGCCAGGGTTTCGTTACAATGAGCAGTTCTTC. It is translated as CATSRELPGFRYNEQFF.

The chain has TRBV7-3 and TRBJ1-2; D unresolved. The ends were cut back, 5 bases at V and 4 bases at J, with 14 bases in the middle. This CDR3 is 14 amino acids long. The V gene's germline CDR1 is SGHTA and CDR2 FQGTGA. Here the CDR3 DNA reads TGTGCCAGCAGCACACCAAACGCCGGCTATGGCTACACCTTC. Translated: CASSTPNAGYGYTF. Full variable domain (remainder filled in from reference TRBV7-3 and TRBJ1-2): GAGVSQTPSNKVTEKGKYVELRCDPISGHTALYWYRQSLGQGPEFLIYFQGTGAADDSGLPNDRFFAVRPEGSVSTLKIQRTERGDSAVYLCASSTPNAGYGYTFGSGTRLTVV.

By share, this clonotype ranks as medium-sized. The V and J genes are TRBV7-3 and TRBJ2-5, with a weak D call TRBD1 (6 bases). Per germline, CDR1 SGHTA and CDR2 FQGTGA. The CDR3 covers 14 residues. V lost 5 bases, J lost 2 bases, and 12 bases lay in between. The DNA of the CDR3 is TGTGCCAGCAGCCCCACAGGGCTGCAAGAGACCCAGTACTTC. Amino acid sequence: CASSPTGLQETQYF.

This clonotype appeared a few times. The V gene is TRBV6-1, the J gene TRBJ1-5; the match to TRBD1 covers 7 bases. This CDR3 region has 16 residues. Germline V gene lookup returns CDR1 MNHNS and CDR2 SASEGT. The V and J ends lost 7 bases and 1 base, in that order; junction bases with no gene match: 10. Here the CDR3 DNA reads TGTGCCAGCAAACAGGGTGCAGGGGGGAGCAATCAGCCCCAGCATTTT. This encodes CASKQGAGGSNQPQHF.

This clonotype is labeled as medium-sized. The chain joins TRBV12-3 or TRBV12-4 to TRBJ1-5, with a tentative D call TRBD1 (5 bases). The CDR3 is 14 residues long. Trimming took 1 base from V and 5 from J, leaving 9 bases between them. Written as DNA, the CDR3 is TGTGCCAGCAGTTTAGTACAAGGGGATCAGCCCCAGCATTTT. This encodes CASSLVQGDQPQHF.

This clonotype has a handful of counts. V and J are TRBV11-1 and TRBJ2-5, with TRBD2 matching over 9 bases. CDR1 and CDR2 (germline): SGHAT, FQDESV (reference sequence). The CDR3 covers 13 residues. Unmatched junction bases numbered 1, after V lost 3 bases and J lost 5 bases. The CDR3 here is CASSFAGGETQYF. CDR3 sequence (DNA): TGTGCCAGCAGCTTCGCGGGGGGGGAGACCCAGTACTTC.

The rearrangement uses TRBV6-5 and TRBJ2-2, with D possibly TRBD1 on 5 matching bases. Germline CDR1 reads MNHEY; CDR2 reads SVGAGI. CDR3 length: 15 residues. V lost 2 bases and J 4 bases, leaving 11 bases between the germline ends. The DNA for the CDR3 is TGTGCCAGCAGTTACAGAACCCAGGGCACCGGGGAGCTGTTTTTT. Its translation: CASSYRTQGTGELFF.

This clonotype was picked up a small number of times. The chain couples TRBV27 to TRBJ1-1; unclear D gene. V dropped 4 bases and J dropped 5 bases, with 17 bases sitting between them. This CDR3 contains 15 residues. Germline CDR1 and CDR2: MNHEY and SMNVEV (reference sequence). CDR3 coding DNA: TGTGCCAGCAGTTCTATGGAAGCAGGCTTAACTGAAGCTTTCTTT. Translating gives CASSSMEAGLTEAFF.

The gene calls are TRBV6-1 and TRBJ2-5, with TRBD2 identical over 12 bases. This CDR3 region has 15 residues. Per the germline V gene, CDR1 is MNHNS and CDR2 is SASEGT. V shed 4 bases and J 3 bases; nucleotides not matched to a gene: 3. Here the CDR3 DNA reads TGTGCCAGCAGTGGTGGACTAGCGGGGAAAGAGACCCAGTACTTC. Its translation: CASSGGLAGKETQYF.